A selection of T cell receptor beta chains follows, all from one sample in a study of OX40 agonist ivuxolimab in advanced cancers. Sequencing used immunoSEQ multiplex PCR; TCRdb keeps in-frame clones, though not all of them. The profile shows approximately 80,000 clones, approximately 85% of them singletons. This material consisted of CD4+ or CD8+ T cells sorted from blood, taken in a trial of the OX40 agonist ivuxolimab. The receptors stem from an adult with an advanced solid tumor such as melanoma, head and neck, liver or kidney cancer. Each CDR3 is given with its conserved first and last residue. Each record gives: CDR3 protein, CDR3 DNA, D gene, V gene, clone size, J gene, CDR3 length. The D gene is left open where the match is weak. Size tells how often a clone was seen (once, few, many) or the class of an expanded clone, and some rows leave it out.

CDR3: CASSTRTDSQEKLFF
DNA: TGTGCCAGCAGCACTAGGACAGACTCCCAAGAAAAACTGTTTTTT
D: .
V: TRBV7-2
size: .
J: TRBJ1-4
length: 15

CDR3: CASKAGAGVGTEAFF
DNA: TGTGCCAGTAAAGCGGGGGCAGGGGTAGGAACTGAAGCTTTCTTT
D: .
V: TRBV19
size: .
J: TRBJ1-1
length: 15

CDR3: CASTLAQDTQYF
DNA: TGTGCCAGCACCCTGGCACAAGATACGCAGTATTTT
D: .
V: TRBV6-1
size: .
J: TRBJ2-3
length: 12

CDR3: CAIRGWEDYGYTF
DNA: TGTGCCATCAGGGGGTGGGAGGACTATGGCTACACCTTC
D: .
V: TRBV10-3
size: .
J: TRBJ1-2
length: 13

CDR3: CASSLDRDNYEQYF
DNA: TGTGCCAGCAGCTTAGATAGGGACAACTACGAGCAGTACTTC
D: .
V: TRBV7-2
size: .
J: TRBJ2-7
length: 14

CDR3: CASSSGGTSYEQYF
DNA: TGTGCCAGCAGCTCCGGGGGAACCTCCTACGAGCAGTACTTC
D: .
V: TRBV7-2
size: .
J: TRBJ2-7
length: 14

CDR3: CASSRGPDRGGTGELFF
DNA: TGCGCCAGCAGCCGGGGACCGGACAGGGGGGGGACCGGGGAGCTGTTTTTT
D: TRBD1
V: TRBV4-1
size: once
J: TRBJ2-2
length: 17

CDR3: CASSSAGQGSSGNTIYF
DNA: TGTGCCAGCAGCTCCGCCGGACAGGGCTCTTCTGGAAACACCATATATTTT
D: TRBD1
V: TRBV5-8
size: .
J: TRBJ1-3
length: 17

CDR3: CASNRDTQPHYGYTF
DNA: TGTGCCAGTAACCGGGACACCCAACCCCACTATGGCTACACCTTC
D: .
V: TRBV19
size: .
J: TRBJ1-2
length: 15

CDR3: CASSKRRGGQYF
DNA: TGTGCCAGCAGCAAAAGGCGGGGCGGGCAGTACTTC
D: .
V: TRBV21-1
size: few
J: TRBJ2-7
length: 12

CDR3: CASSLEARGLTNEKLFF
DNA: TGTGCCAGCAGCTTAGAAGCCAGGGGGCTTACTAATGAAAAACTGTTTTTT
D: TRBD1
V: TRBV7-2
size: .
J: TRBJ1-4
length: 17

CDR3: CASSQDRQDNQPQHF
DNA: TGCGCCAGCAGCCAAGATCGTCAGGATAATCAGCCCCAGCATTTT
D: .
V: TRBV4-3
size: .
J: TRBJ1-5
length: 15

CDR3: CASSLAQGGPYEQYF
DNA: TGTGCCAGCAGCTTAGCACAGGGGGGACCCTACGAGCAGTACTTC
D: TRBD1
V: TRBV11-2
size: .
J: TRBJ2-7
length: 15

CDR3: CASSLATGTGNQPQHF
DNA: TGTGCCAGCAGCTTAGCTACAGGGACGGGCAATCAGCCCCAGCATTTT
D: .
V: TRBV7-9
size: medium-sized
J: TRBJ1-5
length: 16

CDR3: CASSLGGTGNSPLHF
DNA: TGCGCCAGCAGCTTGGGAGGGACTGGAAATTCACCCCTCCACTTT
D: .
V: TRBV5-1
size: .
J: TRBJ1-6
length: 15

CDR3: CASSLQENYGYTF
DNA: TGCGCCAGCAGCCTACAGGAGAACTATGGCTACACCTTC
D: .
V: TRBV5-1
size: few
J: TRBJ1-2
length: 13

CDR3: CASSSSSSRRTGELFF
DNA: TGTGCCAGCAGCTCATCCTCCTCTAGAAGGACCGGGGAGCTGTTTTTT
D: .
V: TRBV5-8
size: .
J: TRBJ2-2
length: 16

CDR3: CASSPPGSNYGYTF
DNA: TGTGCCAGCAGTCCGCCGGGGTCTAACTATGGCTACACCTTC
D: .
V: TRBV27
size: .
J: TRBJ1-2
length: 14

CDR3: CASSIGPSYNEQFF
DNA: TGTGCCAGCAGCATAGGACCGTCCTACAATGAGCAGTTCTTC
D: .
V: TRBV21-1
size: once
J: TRBJ2-1
length: 14

CDR3: CASSETGGVGWEKLFF
DNA: TGTGCCAGCAGTGAGACAGGGGGCGTGGGTTGGGAAAAACTGTTTTTT
D: TRBD1
V: TRBV11-2
size: .
J: TRBJ1-4
length: 16

CDR3: CASSSVQGPMHYGYTF
DNA: TGTGCCAGCAGCTCGGTACAGGGCCCTATGCACTATGGCTACACCTTC
D: .
V: TRBV5-8
size: .
J: TRBJ1-2
length: 16

CDR3: CASSYQDRAEAFF
DNA: TGTGCCAGCAGTTACCAAGACAGGGCCGAAGCTTTCTTT
D: TRBD1
V: TRBV6-5
size: .
J: TRBJ1-1
length: 13

CDR3: CASSAQGYTQYF
DNA: TGTGCCAGTAGTGCACAGGGATATACGCAGTATTTT
D: .
V: TRBV19
size: .
J: TRBJ2-3
length: 12

CDR3: CASSVFSGGRPDTGELFF
DNA: TGTGCCAGCAGTGTTTTCTCGGGGGGCCGACCCGACACCGGGGAGCTGTTTTTT
D: .
V: TRBV6-4
size: .
J: TRBJ2-2
length: 18

CDR3: CASSPPGSDGGGEQYF
DNA: TGTGCCAGCAGCCCCCCCGGTTCTGACGGTGGGGGCGAGCAGTACTTC
D: .
V: TRBV13
size: .
J: TRBJ2-7
length: 16

CDR3: CASSLAFQGFEAFF
DNA: TGTGCCAGCAGCTTAGCATTTCAGGGGTTTGAAGCTTTCTTT
D: .
V: TRBV7-9
size: .
J: TRBJ1-1
length: 14

CDR3: CASSYGQEGYEQYF
DNA: TGTGCCAGCAGTTACGGACAGGAGGGATACGAGCAGTACTTC
D: .
V: TRBV6-5
size: once
J: TRBJ2-7
length: 14

CDR3: CASSYIGTMNTEAFF
DNA: TGTGCCAGCAGCTATATCGGGACGATGAACACTGAAGCTTTCTTT
D: .
V: TRBV7-8
size: few
J: TRBJ1-1
length: 15

CDR3: CAITGTADYGYTF
DNA: TGTGCCATCACCGGGACAGCCGACTATGGCTACACCTTC
D: TRBD1
V: TRBV10-3
size: .
J: TRBJ1-2
length: 13

CDR3: CASQQGARETQYF
DNA: TGTGCCAGCCAACAGGGGGCGCGAGAGACCCAGTACTTC
D: TRBD1
V: TRBV27
size: .
J: TRBJ2-5
length: 13

CDR3: CASSYRGTGAYEQYF
DNA: TGTGCCAGCAGTTACAGAGGGACAGGGGCCTACGAGCAGTACTTC
D: TRBD1
V: TRBV6-6
size: .
J: TRBJ2-7
length: 15

CDR3: CASSSGLEKYF
DNA: TGTGCCAGCAGTTCAGGGTTGGAGAAGTACTTC
D: .
V: TRBV6-5
size: .
J: TRBJ2-7
length: 11

CDR3: CATGVGAGGSEQYF
DNA: TGCGCCACCGGAGTGGGGGCCGGGGGGTCCGAGCAGTACTTC
D: .
V: TRBV5-1
size: .
J: TRBJ2-7
length: 14

CDR3: CASSLSGGYNTGELFF
DNA: TGTGCCAGCTCACTCTCAGGGGGCTACAACACCGGGGAGCTGTTTTTT
D: TRBD1
V: TRBV18
size: .
J: TRBJ2-2
length: 16

CDR3: CASSPQGDYGYTF
DNA: TGTGCCAGCTCACCACAGGGGGACTATGGCTACACCTTC
D: .
V: TRBV18
size: .
J: TRBJ1-2
length: 13

CDR3: CASSLEAAQETQYF
DNA: TGTGCCAGCAGCTTGGAGGCAGCCCAAGAGACCCAGTACTTC
D: .
V: TRBV5-4
size: .
J: TRBJ2-5
length: 14

CDR3: CASSLLTGELFF
DNA: TGTGCCAGCAGCTTATTGACCGGGGAGCTGTTTTTT
D: .
V: TRBV7-9
size: once
J: TRBJ2-2
length: 12

CDR3: CAWSVHTYGYTF
DNA: TGTGCCTGGAGTGTACACACCTATGGCTACACCTTC
D: .
V: TRBV30
size: .
J: TRBJ1-2
length: 12

CDR3: CASTFLHGSPLHF
DNA: TGTGCCAGCACCTTTCTCCATGGGTCACCCCTCCACTTT
D: .
V: TRBV7-2
size: .
J: TRBJ1-6
length: 13

CDR3: CASSLDRRNTGELFF
DNA: TGTGCCAGCAGCTTAGACAGAAGGAACACCGGGGAGCTGTTTTTT
D: .
V: TRBV11-2
size: .
J: TRBJ2-2
length: 15

CDR3: CAISESVVSYEQYF
DNA: TGTGCCATCAGTGAGTCAGTGGTCTCCTACGAGCAGTACTTC
D: .
V: TRBV10-3
size: .
J: TRBJ2-7
length: 14

CDR3: CASSEDRGLTEAFF
DNA: TGTGCCAGCAGTGAGGACAGGGGGCTTACTGAAGCTTTCTTT
D: TRBD1
V: TRBV6-5
size: .
J: TRBJ1-1
length: 14

CDR3: CASRATQETQYF
DNA: TGCGCCAGCAGGGCAACTCAAGAGACCCAGTACTTC
D: .
V: TRBV5-1
size: .
J: TRBJ2-5
length: 12

CDR3: CAISDSRTGRAYGYTF
DNA: TGTGCCATCAGTGACTCCCGGACAGGGAGAGCCTATGGCTACACCTTC
D: TRBD1
V: TRBV10-3
size: .
J: TRBJ1-2
length: 16

CDR3: CASSYSGQGHDEQYF
DNA: TGTGCCAGCAGTTACTCGGGACAGGGTCACGACGAGCAGTACTTC
D: TRBD1
V: TRBV6-6
size: .
J: TRBJ2-7
length: 15

CDR3: CASSVTQGTGNTIYF
DNA: TGTGCCAGCAGCGTTACACAGGGGACTGGAAACACCATATATTTT
D: TRBD1
V: TRBV7-8
size: .
J: TRBJ1-3
length: 15

CDR3: CAISEMGGYSNSPLHF
DNA: TGTGCCATCAGTGAGATGGGCGGATACTCTAATTCACCCCTCCACTTT
D: .
V: TRBV10-3
size: .
J: TRBJ1-6
length: 16

CDR3: CASSLPVGGREQYF
DNA: TGTGCCAGCAGCCTACCCGTAGGGGGGAGGGAGCAGTACTTC
D: .
V: TRBV7-2
size: once
J: TRBJ2-7
length: 14

CDR3: CASSVDPGGSYEQYF
DNA: TGTGCCAGCAGCGTAGATCCCGGCGGCTCCTACGAGCAGTACTTC
D: .
V: TRBV9
size: .
J: TRBJ2-7
length: 15

CDR3: CASSPGGTDTQYF
DNA: TGTGCCAGCAGCCCGGGGGGCACAGATACGCAGTATTTT
D: .
V: TRBV6-6
size: .
J: TRBJ2-3
length: 13

CDR3: CAWSRGQSTNEKLFF
DNA: TGTGCCTGGAGTAGGGGACAGTCAACTAATGAAAAACTGTTTTTT
D: TRBD1
V: TRBV30
size: .
J: TRBJ1-4
length: 15